The sequence of this T cell receptor (beta chain) was determined in a study of shared clonotypes between healthy human individuals (dated by TCRdb to 2018 to 2021). A note on the overall study: The cohort comprised a couple of women and three men aged 18 to 49 years. For each donor, CD4 naive and CD4 memory were each run on three plates, CD8 naive on two plates, and CD8 memory on one plate. The study deeply sequenced blood TCR repertoires of about 5 healthy adults to estimate repertoire size and the extent of clonotype sharing between individuals. To increase sequencing depth and limit assay-specific biases, different laboratories used diverse techniques to prepare libraries and sequence TCR repertoires. Per donor, leukapheresis produced somewhere between about 0.9 and 9.5 billion PBMCs.

The donors were healthy, HIV-negative adults who had no recently reported acute infections or vaccinations. All donors were Caucasian adults living in Nashville, Tennessee, USA. Magnetic negative selection was used to enrich CD4+ T cells, after which naive cells were positively selected on CD45RA and the negative fraction became the memory subset. After blood collection by leukapheresis, PBMCs were isolated using Ficoll-Histopaque density gradient centrifugation and then cryopreserved in the vapor phase of liquid nitrogen. Purity and quantity of every magnetically sorted T cell population were checked by analytical flow cytometry. From each sorted fraction, genomic DNA was isolated and quantified by UV absorbance on a Nanodrop 2000c. General conclusions and limits of the study: Pairwise subsampling indicated that sequencing depth was expected to affect the degree of clonotype sharing among donors. Compared with non-shared clonotypes, the clonotypes found in all four sorted-subset donors had higher generation probabilities. Estimated clonotype richness was generally larger for naive than for memory subsets. Because the study included only a small number of donors, the genetic and exposure-history diversity represented was limited. Incomplete sequencing was indicated by rarefaction of sorted-subset datasets, despite the large sequencing depth. Sampling was limited to blood, and TCR repertoires in tissue likely differ from TCR repertoires in blood. Across several donors, roughly 5.4% of naive CD4, over 3% of naive CD8, roughly 2.2% of memory CD4, and roughly 0.4% of memory CD8 clonotypes were shared.

Note on this clone: Its antigen remains unidentified. The sample holds no much larger clone one base away, and base qualities are not on file.

Counted from cysteine to phenylalanine, this CDR3 has 14 amino acids. The sequence is cut down to CDR3 DNA, 42 bases in frame from base 1. According to the germline V gene, CDR1 reads MNHNS and CDR2 reads SASEGT. V is shortened by 6 bases, J by 5 bases, and the region joining them spans 13 bases. TCR CDR3 regions were amplified from genomic DNA by multiplex PCR using the deep immunoSEQ assay. For each cell subset, the extracted genomic DNA was distributed evenly across all wells of several immunoSEQ 96-well plates, and each plate served as one replicate. Each replicate PCR for sorted subsets received 150 to 250 ng genomic DNA, equal to roughly 30,000 T cell genomes. The purified libraries were quantified using a Qubit 3.0 fluorometer, sized with a Bioanalyzer 2100, and then quantified again using the KAPA Library Quantification kit. A separate single-read 150-cycle Illumina NextSeq 550 flow cell was used to sequence each immunoSEQ 96-well plate. As for the original processing: Because the immunoSEQ output held only junctional sequences and lacked quality scores, the filtering could not match the filtering applied to full-length reads. To assign V/J genes and CDR3, sequences were annotated against IMGT germline references using PyIR, a Python wrapper for IgBLAST v1.9. Reads were filtered out if the reads had weak V/J assignments (E-value above 1e-6), no CDR3, stop codons, out-of-frame junctions, or ambiguous translated residues. V3J clonotypes were defined as sequences sharing an identical inferred V gene, J gene, and CDR3 amino acid sequence. Percentage overlap between repertoires was computed as shared unique clonotypes divided by the size of the smaller repertoire. Repertoire richness was assessed with RTK rarefaction, the Chao1 estimator, and Recon v2.1 estimates of unobserved clonotypes. Generation probabilities were computed with OLGA for all TCRbeta clonotypes obtained by the gDNA method from a handful of donors. Not all clones reach the TCRdb copy of this immuneACCESS table, which keeps in-frame sequences only. Checked studies attribute under half of the gap to unresolved V genes and leave the rest unexplained. V, J and clone size derive from that table, while D and trimming were established from the DNA sequence. The sample table holds millions of clones, of which 95% were seen once. Roughly 0.13% of the sample belongs to the ten largest clones.

The sequence was collected from a man between 18 and 29 years old in good health. Material: naive CD4+ T cells sorted from blood. The cell subset or site label, as the study defines it: CD45RA+ positively selected. The chain couples TRBV6-1 to TRBJ1-4; tentative D gene TRBD1, with 6 bases matching. CDR3 loop: CASRIGGPNEKLFF. The nucleotides are TGTGCCAGCAGGATAGGGGGGCCCAATGAAAAACTGTTTTTT.